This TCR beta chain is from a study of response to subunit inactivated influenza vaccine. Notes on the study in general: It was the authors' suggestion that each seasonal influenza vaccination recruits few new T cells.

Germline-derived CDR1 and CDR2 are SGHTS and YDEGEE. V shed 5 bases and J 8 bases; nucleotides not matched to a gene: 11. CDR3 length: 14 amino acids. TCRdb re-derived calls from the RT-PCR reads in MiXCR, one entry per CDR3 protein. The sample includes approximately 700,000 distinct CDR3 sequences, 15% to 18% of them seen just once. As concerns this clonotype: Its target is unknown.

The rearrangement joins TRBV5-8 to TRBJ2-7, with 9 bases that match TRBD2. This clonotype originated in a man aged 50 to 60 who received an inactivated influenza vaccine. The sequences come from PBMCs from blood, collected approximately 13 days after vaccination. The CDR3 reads CASRMVAGGPKQYF. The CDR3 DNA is TGTGCCAGCAGAATGGTGGCGGGAGGGCCCAAGCAGTACTTC.